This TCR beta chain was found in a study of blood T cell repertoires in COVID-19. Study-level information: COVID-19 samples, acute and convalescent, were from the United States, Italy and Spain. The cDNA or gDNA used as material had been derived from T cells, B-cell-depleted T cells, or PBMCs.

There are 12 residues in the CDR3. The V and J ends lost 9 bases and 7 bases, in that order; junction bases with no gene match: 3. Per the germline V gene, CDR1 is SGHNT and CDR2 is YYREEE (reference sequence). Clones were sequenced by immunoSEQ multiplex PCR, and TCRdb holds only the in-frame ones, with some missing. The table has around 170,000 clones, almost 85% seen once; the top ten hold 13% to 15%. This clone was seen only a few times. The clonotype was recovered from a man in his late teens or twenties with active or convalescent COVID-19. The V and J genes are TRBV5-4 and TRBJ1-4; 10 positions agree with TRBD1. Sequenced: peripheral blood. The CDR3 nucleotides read TGTGCCACCCGGACAGGGGGTGAAAAACTGTTTTTT. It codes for CATRTGGEKLFF. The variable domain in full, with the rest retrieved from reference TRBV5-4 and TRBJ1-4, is ETGVTQSPTHLIKTRGQQVTLRCSSQSGHNTVSWYQQALGQGPQFIFQYYREEENGRGNFPPRFSGLQFPNYSSELNVNALELDDSALYLCATRTGGEKLFFGSGTQLSVL.